This is a list of T cell receptor beta chains from one sample in a study of shared clonotypes between healthy human individuals. Produced via immunoSEQ multiplex PCR; TCRdb's table is partial and in-frame only. The repertoire holds under 1,100,000 clones, with 70% to 80% as singletons. The sample comprised memory CD4+ T cells from PBMCs. These receptors were taken from a young man in good health. Some clones in this sample may be carry-over from other donors' samples. Both conserved end residues are part of each CDR3. D genes are given only for firm matches. Clone size appears in some rows only: once, few, many, or a class for an expanded clone.

TRBJ1-4 | TRBV7-9 | NA | NA | TGTGCCAGCAGCTTAGGGGTTGGCAGGGGTGAAGAAAAACTGTTTTTT | CASSLGVGRGEEKLFF
TRBJ2-2 | TRBV7-7 | NA | NA | TGTGCCAGCAGCTTAGTGGCGGGTCCGAACACCGGGGAGCTGTTTTTT | CASSLVAGPNTGELFF
TRBJ1-1 | TRBV19 | NA | NA | TGTGCCAGTAGGGGGTACACTGAAGCTTTCTTT | CASRGYTEAFF
TRBJ2-1 | TRBV9 | NA | NA | TGTGCCAGCAGCGAGAGGCTCGTTGGCTCCTACAATGAGCAGTTCTTC | CASSERLVGSYNEQFF
TRBJ2-3 | TRBV27 | NA | TRBD1 | TGTGCCAGCAGCCGAAAACGGACAGGGGGGGCAGATACGCAGTATTTT | CASSRKRTGGADTQYF
TRBJ2-5 | TRBV28 | many | NA | TGTGCCAGCAGCCTGTCGGGGCAAGAGACCCAGTACTTC | CASSLSGQETQYF
TRBJ2-6 | TRBV5-4 | once | NA | TGTGCCAGCAGCTTCACTGGGGCCAACGTCCTGACTTTC | CASSFTGANVLTF
TRBJ1-1 | TRBV6-5 | NA | NA | TGTGCCAGCAGTTACAGGGCGACAGCGAACACTGAAGCTTTCTTT | CASSYRATANTEAFF
TRBJ2-5 | TRBV4-1 | NA | TRBD2 | TGCGCCAGCAGCCAAGATCATCTAGCGGCCTACCAAGAGACCCAGTACTTC | CASSQDHLAAYQETQYF
TRBJ2-3 | TRBV28 | few | NA | TGTGCCAGCAGTTCCTCATTTACAGGAGATACGCAGTATTTT | CASSSSFTGDTQYF
TRBJ1-1 | TRBV5-1 | NA | NA | TGCGCCAGCAGCGAACAGGGTTTAGGTACTGAAGCTTTCTTT | CASSEQGLGTEAFF
TRBJ1-2 | TRBV5-1 | NA | TRBD1 | TGCGCCAGCAGCTTGGGGCAGGGGGCGGACTATGGCTACACCTTC | CASSLGQGADYGYTF
TRBJ2-1 | TRBV11-1 | NA | NA | TGTGCCAGCAGCTTAGAGCGCCCTCCCAATGAGCAGTTCTTC | CASSLERPPNEQFF
TRBJ2-3 | TRBV5-1 | NA | TRBD2 | TGCGCCAGCAGCCGAACCGGGACTAGCGGGAGGAGGGCAGATACGCAGTATTTT | CASSRTGTSGRRADTQYF
TRBJ1-2 | TRBV28 | NA | TRBD1 | TGTGCCAGCAGCCGGCCGACAGGGCATAACTATGGCTACACCTTC | CASSRPTGHNYGYTF
TRBJ1-1 | TRBV7-3 | NA | TRBD1 | TGTGCCAGCAGCTTAGACAGGGACTCTGAAGCTTTCTTT | CASSLDRDSEAFF
TRBJ1-2 | TRBV5-4 | NA | NA | TGTGCCAGCAGCTTGCCGTGGGGCAGTTCTAACTATGGCTACACCTTC | CASSLPWGSSNYGYTF
TRBJ1-1 | TRBV27 | NA | NA | TGTGCCAGCAGTTTAGAGATCCATCTCAGGGAAACTGAAGCTTTCTTT | CASSLEIHLRETEAFF
TRBJ2-7 | TRBV28 | NA | TRBD2 | TGTGCCAGCAGTTCCCTGGGACTAGCGGGAGGGCCGTACGAGCAGTACTTC | CASSSLGLAGGPYEQYF
TRBJ1-1 | TRBV15 | NA | NA | TGTGCCACCAGCAGAGATGCTAGGGGTGAAGCTTTCTTT | CATSRDARGEAFF
TRBJ2-1 | TRBV19 | NA | NA | TGTGCCAGTAGTCCGGGACAGGGTCAGACTAGCGGATACAATGAGCAGTTCTTC | CASSPGQGQTSGYNEQFF
TRBJ1-1 | TRBV5-4 | NA | NA | TGTGCCAGCAGCTTGCCAGGGGCACGGAACACTGAAGCTTTCTTT | CASSLPGARNTEAFF
TRBJ2-3 | TRBV2 | NA | NA | TGTGCCAGCAGGAGGGAGGGGGGCACAGATACGCAGTATTTT | CASRREGGTDTQYF
TRBJ1-5 | TRBV6-5 | NA | TRBD1 | TGTGCCAGCAGACGGACAGGGCCCAATCAGCCCCAGCATTTT | CASRRTGPNQPQHF
TRBJ1-1 | TRBV5-4 | NA | TRBD1 | TGTGCCAGCAGCTCTGCGGGGACAGGGTATGCTGAAGCTTTCTTT | CASSSAGTGYAEAFF
TRBJ2-1 | TRBV6-1 | many | NA | TGTGCCGTATGGAGGGGGAGCGAGCAGTTCTTC | CAVWRGSEQFF
TRBJ1-3 | TRBV2 | NA | TRBD1 | TGTGCCAGCAGTCCCTCCAGGGGGACTGGAAACACCATATATTTT | CASSPSRGTGNTIYF
TRBJ2-3 | TRBV7-2 | NA | NA | TGTGCCAGCAGCCACAGACCACCTAGCACAGATACGCAGTATTTT | CASSHRPPSTDTQYF
TRBJ2-1 | TRBV7-8 | NA | NA | TGTGCCAGCAGCCATCCCAGGGGAGGCTCCTACAATGAGCAGTTCTTC | CASSHPRGGSYNEQFF
TRBJ2-7 | TRBV7-2 | NA | NA | TGTGCCAGCGGCCCCCAGCAGGACTCGCCTGGGTACTTC | CASGPQQDSPGYF
TRBJ2-7 | TRBV15 | NA | NA | TGTGCCACCAGCACAGGGACATTGCAGTACTTC | CATSTGTLQYF
TRBJ2-2 | TRBV30 | NA | NA | TGTGCCTGGAGTCGAGGACCGGTGTTTTTT | CAWSRGPVFF
TRBJ2-1 | TRBV18 | NA | TRBD2 | TGTGCCAGCTCACCCCAACCCGGGGGGAACAATGAGCAGTTCTTC | CASSPQPGGNNEQFF
TRBJ2-2 | TRBV19 | NA | NA | TGTGCCAGTACCGCGATTTCAATAGCGAGATACACCGGGGAGCTGTTTTTT | CASTAISIARYTGELFF
TRBJ1-1 | TRBV29-1 | NA | NA | TGCAGCGGGGGGCCGCCCCTGGCTTCTGAAGCTTTCTTT | CSGGPPLASEAFF
TRBJ2-3 | TRBV6-6 | NA | TRBD2 | TGTGCCAGCAGTATCGGGACTAGCGACACAGATACGCAGTATTTT | CASSIGTSDTDTQYF
TRBJ2-7 | TRBV28 | few | TRBD1 | TGTGCCAGCACTAAGGGTGGGGCCAGGGGGATGGCCTACGAGCAGTACTTC | CASTKGGARGMAYEQYF
TRBJ2-3 | TRBV5-1 | NA | NA | TGCGCCAGCAGCTTTAATATCGCCACAGATACGCAGTATTTT | CASSFNIATDTQYF
TRBJ2-5 | TRBV5-5 | NA | NA | TGTGCCAGCAGCTTCAACCAAGAGACCCAGTACTTC | CASSFNQETQYF
TRBJ1-2 | TRBV2 | many | NA | TGTGCCAGCAGCGTTTCAATTAAGGGCTACACCTTC | CASSVSIKGYTF
TRBJ2-1 | TRBV7-6 | NA | NA | TGTGCCAGCAGCTTAATGATCTACAATGAGCAGTTCTTC | CASSLMIYNEQFF
TRBJ2-1 | TRBV10-3 | NA | TRBD2 | TGTGCCATCAAGCGGGAGACCTACTACAATGAGCAGTTCTTC | CAIKRETYYNEQFF
TRBJ2-3 | TRBV19 | NA | NA | TGTGCCAGTAGTATAGTAGATACGCAGTATTTT | CASSIVDTQYF
TRBJ1-1 | TRBV28 | NA | NA | TGTGCCAGCAGTCTACAGCATCGGGCTTTCTTT | CASSLQHRAFF
TRBJ2-1 | TRBV11-2 | NA | TRBD1 | TGTGCCAGCAGCTTAGGGGCGACAGGGGGCAATGAGCAGTTCTTC | CASSLGATGGNEQFF
TRBJ2-6 | TRBV7-3 | NA | TRBD1 | TGTGCCAGCAGCCCCCGACAGGGAAGCTCTGGGGCCAACGTCCTGACTTTC | CASSPRQGSSGANVLTF
TRBJ1-5 | TRBV28 | NA | TRBD1 | TGTGCCAGCAGTTCAGGGACAGGGGGCAATCAGCCCCAGCATTTT | CASSSGTGGNQPQHF
TRBJ2-7 | TRBV7-3 | NA | TRBD1 | TGTGCCAGCAGCCTGACAGGGGGTTCCTACGAGCAGTACTTC | CASSLTGGSYEQYF
TRBJ2-3 | TRBV4-3 | NA | NA | TGCGCCAGCAGCCAGGGCTTGAGTTCGAGCACAGATACGCAGTATTTT | CASSQGLSSSTDTQYF
TRBJ1-1 | TRBV5-4 | NA | NA | TGTGCCAGCAGCATACTCGGACCCGAGGGAGCTTTCTTT | CASSILGPEGAFF
TRBJ1-5 | TRBV5-1 | NA | NA | TGCGCCAGCAGCTTGAATGGGGGAAGGGATCAGCCCCAGCATTTT | CASSLNGGRDQPQHF